The rows below give T cell receptor beta chains drawn from one sample of a study of cytomegalovirus exposure and HLA in healthy donors. Some clones are missing from TCRdb's copy, which holds only in-frame ones; the method was immunoSEQ multiplex PCR. The sample contains 300,000 to 400,000 clones, around 86% of which appear only once. The sample taken for sequencing was PBMCs. These receptors were collected from a woman aged 18-29 years in good health and CMV-seronegative. Each CDR3 is given with its conserved first and last residue. D genes are given only for firm matches. Size is omitted from some rows. Given values are once, few, many or a class for expanded clones.

D gene	V gene	clone size	J gene	CDR3 protein	CDR3 DNA
-	TRBV10-2	-	TRBJ1-2	CASSESGRREGYTF	TGCGCCAGCAGTGAGTCGGGCAGGAGGGAGGGCTACACCTTC
TRBD1	TRBV19	-	TRBJ2-1	CASSTTGQGYNEQFF	TGTGCCAGTAGTACCACGGGACAGGGGTACAATGAGCAGTTCTTC
-	TRBV5-1	-	TRBJ2-2	CASSLAGTPNTGELFF	TGCGCCAGCAGCTTGGCGGGGACACCGAACACCGGGGAGCTGTTTTTT
-	TRBV6-5	-	TRBJ2-7	CASSYSAASSYEQYF	TGTGCCAGCAGTTACTCTGCGGCAAGCTCCTACGAGCAGTACTTC
TRBD2	TRBV27	-	TRBJ2-1	CASSRLAGKSSYNEQFF	TGTGCCAGCAGTAGACTAGCGGGGAAAAGCTCCTACAATGAGCAGTTCTTC
-	TRBV6-5	-	TRBJ2-7	CASSYFRTPHEQYF	TGTGCCAGCAGTTACTTTAGGACTCCTCACGAGCAGTACTTC
TRBD1	TRBV19	few	TRBJ2-1	CASSIQDRELYNEQFF	TGTGCCAGTAGTATTCAGGACAGGGAGCTCTACAATGAGCAGTTCTTC
TRBD2	TRBV14	-	TRBJ2-1	CASSPLIRLAGDFRWDNEQFF	TGTGCCAGCAGCCCACTTATTCGACTAGCGGGTGACTTCAGATGGGACAATGAGCAGTTCTTC
TRBD1	TRBV28	-	TRBJ1-5	CASSLRDRGQPQHF	TGTGCCAGCAGTTTAAGGGACAGGGGTCAGCCCCAGCATTTT
TRBD1	TRBV19	-	TRBJ1-1	CASSIVRADRFSEAFF	TGTGCCAGTAGTATAGTCCGGGCGGACAGGTTCAGCGAAGCTTTCTTT
TRBD2	TRBV5-8	-	TRBJ2-3	CASSPGTSGGPRGDTQYF	TGTGCCAGCAGCCCCGGGACTAGCGGGGGCCCACGAGGAGATACGCAGTATTTT
-	TRBV11-2	-	TRBJ2-4	CASSSVAKNIQYF	TGTGCCAGCAGCTCCGTGGCCAAAAACATTCAGTACTTC
TRBD1	TRBV4-1	-	TRBJ1-1	CASSQAGQGWNTEAFF	TGCGCCAGCAGCCAGGCGGGACAGGGGTGGAACACTGAAGCTTTCTTT
-	TRBV6-6	-	TRBJ1-1	CASSFQGGTEAFF	TGTGCCAGCAGTTTTCAGGGTGGCACTGAAGCTTTCTTT
-	TRBV12-2	few	TRBJ1-2	CASRQPGTVYGYTF	TGTGCAAGTCGCCAACCCGGGACAGTCTATGGCTACACCTTC
TRBD2	TRBV28	-	TRBJ2-5	CASSPWTSGRIETQYF	TGTGCCAGCAGTCCATGGACTAGCGGGAGGATCGAGACCCAGTACTTC
TRBD1	TRBV19	-	TRBJ1-1	CASSTDPRGLNTEAFF	TGTGCCAGTAGTACAGACCCCAGGGGGCTGAACACTGAAGCTTTCTTT
TRBD2	TRBV6-1	many	TRBJ2-1	CASSEAAGGYNEQFF	TGTGCCAGCAGTGAAGCAGCGGGGGGCTACAATGAGCAGTTCTTC
-	TRBV5-6	-	TRBJ1-2	CASSLKRFGRYPNYGYTF	TGTGCCAGCAGCTTAAAGAGGTTCGGGAGATACCCTAACTATGGCTACACCTTC
-	TRBV6-5	-	TRBJ2-2	CASSYSKTPGELFF	TGTGCCAGCAGTTACTCGAAAACTCCCGGGGAGCTGTTTTTT
TRBD1	TRBV18	-	TRBJ2-7	CASSEADRGPHEQYF	TGTGCCAGCTCCGAGGCCGACAGGGGGCCCCACGAGCAGTACTTC
-	TRBV7-9	-	TRBJ2-1	CASSLIGQRSYNEQFF	TGTGCCAGCAGCTTAATTGGACAGAGGTCCTACAATGAGCAGTTCTTC
TRBD2	TRBV10-3	-	TRBJ2-3	CAISPGLAGGLGTDTQYF	TGTGCCATCAGCCCGGGACTAGCGGGGGGTCTGGGCACAGATACGCAGTATTTT
-	TRBV4-2	-	TRBJ2-7	CASSQEKRPYYEQYF	TGTGCCAGCAGCCAGGAGAAGCGACCTTACTACGAGCAGTACTTC
TRBD2	TRBV27	-	TRBJ2-1	CASSLLAGVANEQFF	TGTGCCAGCAGTTTACTAGCGGGAGTGGCTAATGAGCAGTTCTTC
-	TRBV28	few	TRBJ1-6	CASSKRVDSPLHF	TGTGCCAGCAGTAAGAGGGTCGATTCACCCCTCCACTTT
-	TRBV28	once	TRBJ2-3	CASSDMDTQYF	TGTGCCAGCAGTGACATGGATACGCAGTATTTT
-	TRBV6-5	-	TRBJ2-7	CASSHSPEQYF	TGTGCCAGCAGCCACAGCCCCGAGCAGTACTTC
-	TRBV4-2	-	TRBJ1-1	CASSQVGTTTEAFF	TGTGCCAGCAGCCAAGTAGGAACTACCACTGAAGCTTTCTTT
-	TRBV5-1	few	TRBJ1-5	CASSLGGGNQPQHF	TGCGCCAGCAGCTTGGGAGGGGGAAATCAGCCCCAGCATTTT
TRBD2	TRBV19	-	TRBJ2-7	CASSIKRDGYEQYF	TGTGCCAGTAGTATCAAGCGGGACGGCTACGAGCAGTACTTC
-	TRBV27	-	TRBJ2-7	CASSFGDFRAYEQYF	TGTGCCAGCAGTTTTGGTGATTTCCGGGCCTACGAGCAGTACTTC
-	TRBV2	-	TRBJ1-6	CASSGIGGKAYNSPLHF	TGTGCCAGCAGTGGGATTGGAGGGAAAGCCTATAATTCACCCCTCCACTTT
-	TRBV7-9	-	TRBJ2-6	CASSYRVGPSGANVLTF	TGTGCCAGCAGTTACAGGGTGGGTCCCTCTGGGGCCAACGTCCTGACTTTC
-	TRBV10-2	-	TRBJ2-5	CASSESRVGVETQYF	TGCGCCAGCAGTGAGTCCAGGGTAGGGGTAGAGACCCAGTACTTC
TRBD1	TRBV9	-	TRBJ1-2	CASSPTGTGYDGYTF	TGTGCCAGCAGCCCCACCGGGACAGGATATGATGGCTACACCTTC
TRBD2	TRBV29-1	once	TRBJ2-3	CSAQTSGARGDTQYF	TGCAGCGCCCAGACTAGCGGGGCGAGGGGAGATACGCAGTATTTT
-	TRBV28	-	TRBJ2-3	CASSFPRSTDTQYF	TGTGCCAGCAGTTTTCCCCGGAGCACAGATACGCAGTATTTT
TRBD2	TRBV27	-	TRBJ2-1	CASSLSGTSYPNEQFF	TGTGCCAGCAGTTTATCGGGGACTAGCTATCCCAATGAGCAGTTCTTC
TRBD1	TRBV28	once	TRBJ2-7	CASSFTGGSYEQYF	TGTGCCAGCAGTTTCACAGGGGGCAGCTACGAGCAGTACTTC
-	TRBV27	once	TRBJ2-1	CASSLSLTRATAYNEQFF	TGTGCCAGCAGTTTATCCCTTACTAGGGCGACCGCCTACAATGAGCAGTTCTTC
TRBD2	TRBV4-1	-	TRBJ2-3	CASSQAFRYLAGAPTQYF	TGCGCCAGCAGCCAAGCGTTTCGGTACCTAGCGGGGGCTCCAACGCAGTATTTT
TRBD1	TRBV10-3	-	TRBJ1-4	CAISGTGREEKLFF	TGTGCCATCAGTGGGACAGGGAGGGAGGAAAAACTGTTTTTT
-	TRBV21-1	-	TRBJ2-2	CASSKRGTGELFF	TGTGCCAGCAGCAAACGGGGGACCGGGGAGCTGTTTTTT
-	TRBV11-2	-	TRBJ2-1	CASSQHQDTNEQFF	TGTGCCAGCAGCCAACACCAGGACACCAATGAGCAGTTCTTC
TRBD2	TRBV7-3	-	TRBJ2-1	CASSETSGRYNEQFF	TGTGCCAGCAGCGAGACTAGCGGACGATACAATGAGCAGTTCTTC
-	TRBV28	-	TRBJ2-2	CASSLDRRYTGELFF	TGTGCCAGCAGTTTAGACAGGAGGTACACCGGGGAGCTGTTTTTT
-	TRBV7-3	-	TRBJ2-1	CASSPHGTSVPYNEQFF	TGTGCCAGCAGCCCCCATGGGACTTCAGTCCCCTACAATGAGCAGTTCTTC
TRBD1	TRBV4-1	-	TRBJ2-5	CASSQDPGRGWFETQYF	TGCGCCAGCAGCCAAGATCCCGGCAGGGGGTGGTTTGAGACCCAGTACTTC
TRBD1	TRBV6-5	few	TRBJ1-6	CASSYRDRVDSPLHF	TGTGCCAGCAGTTACCGGGACAGGGTTGATTCACCCCTCCACTTT
TRBD2	TRBV5-1	-	TRBJ2-1	CASSFASGGPTSEQFF	TGCGCCAGCAGCTTCGCTAGCGGGGGACCTACAAGTGAGCAGTTCTTC
-	TRBV4-1	-	TRBJ2-3	CASRMTGADTQYF	TGCGCCAGCAGGATGACGGGGGCAGATACGCAGTATTTT
TRBD1	TRBV6-1	-	TRBJ1-5	CASSGTGGNQPQHF	TGTGCCAGCAGTGGGACAGGGGGCAATCAGCCCCAGCATTTT
TRBD1	TRBV5-4	-	TRBJ1-3	CASSPDRASGNTIYF	TGTGCCAGCAGCCCAGACAGGGCTTCTGGAAACACCATATATTTT
TRBD2	TRBV2	few	TRBJ2-1	CASSAERGAFHHEQFF	TGTGCCAGCAGTGCTGAGCGGGGGGCCTTCCATCATGAGCAGTTCTTC